The subject of this entry is one T cell receptor (beta chain). Original methodology: Researchers report that nucleated cell counts were estimated from reference gene primer amplification. Sequenced by immunoSEQ multiplex PCR; TCRdb stores in-frame clones only, minus some. The V and J calls and clone size are taken from that table; D and trimming were inferred from the DNA. The sample lists under 200,000 clones, 88% occurring once. These data originate in a study of blood T cell repertoires in COVID-19. Looking at the study overall: The samples span acute and convalescent COVID-19 from the United States, Italy and Spain.

This sequence was found in a man aged 55 to 70 with acute or convalescent COVID-19. The sample was peripheral blood.

This CDR3 reads CASSPGPRREQYF. DNA for the CDR3: TGTGCCAGCAGTCCAGGTCCCCGAAGGGAGCAGTACTTC. The rearrangement links TRBV6-4 to TRBJ2-7; D gene unclear. V lost 5 bases to trimming and J lost 7 bases, with 15 bases between them. This CDR3 is 13 amino acids long. CDR1 is MRHNA and CDR2 is SNTAGT in the germline V gene.